This TCR beta chain was sequenced during a study of cytomegalovirus exposure and HLA in healthy donors. A note on this clone: Antigen specificity is unknown.

The primer mix had 60 Vbeta and 13 Jbeta primers. Study processing details: Tens of millions of unique TCR beta chains, 9 million to 12 million shared, were counted in a later analysis. Assay: immunoSEQ multiplex PCR; the TCRdb copy retains only in-frame clones and omits some. V, J and clone size derive from that table, while D and trimming were established from the DNA sequence. The table lists 96,000 or so clones, with more than 5.5% in the top ten. CDR3 length: 15 amino acids. Between the trimmed V and J ends, which lost 2 bases and 5 bases, there was a span of 12 bases. Germline values: CDR1 KGHSH, CDR2 LQKENI. The study, taken as a whole, reports: In a later analysis, compared with equally common non-associated chains, HLA-associated beta chains were more expanded.

The chain combines TRBV18 with TRBJ1-4; TRBD1 is a possible D gene (6 bases). Input material: PBMCs. This TCR was sampled from a girl aged 10-17 years in good health and CMV-seropositive. The CDR3 nucleotides read TGTGCCAGCTCACCAAAAAGAACAGGGAATGAAAAACTGTTTTTT. Translated, it gives CASSPKRTGNEKLFF.